This T cell receptor (beta chain) came from a study of neurological immune-mediated disorders. Overall study findings and caveats: In HTLV-1-associated myelopathy, TCR clonal expansion was greatest, whereas multiple sclerosis had the least, falling below healthy controls.

TCRdb re-called the 5' RACE reads through MiXCR, storing one row per CDR3 protein. The sample has roughly 42,000 distinct CDR3 sequences, about 13% seen once; the top ten hold 9.5% to 12%. Time point given: longitudinal time-point 3. From 2 million PBMCs stored at -80 C, the unsorted libraries were generated. This clonotype was seen at least ten times. Its antigen is still unknown. CDR1 is MDHEN and CDR2 is SYDVKM in the germline V gene. Trimming removed 6 bases at V and 6 bases at J, with 15 bases between. CDR3 length: 14 amino acids. The chain has TRBV28 and TRBJ1-5, with D tentatively TRBD1 (6 bases). The clonotype was recovered from a man aged 25-45 years in good health. Sequenced: PBMCs. The CDR3 coding sequence is TGTGCCAGCAGCGTGGGGGGGGGCGTTCAGCCCCAGCATTTT. This encodes CASSVGGGVQPQHF.